The rows below give T cell receptor beta chains drawn from one sample of a study of T cell responses to AZD1222 COVID-19 vaccine. TCRdb's copy holds only in-frame clones and misses some; the assay was immunoSEQ multiplex PCR. The sample lists about 170,000 clones, roughly 89% occurring once. This sample comprised peripheral blood, obtained on day 0 of AZD1222 vaccination. These receptors all stem from an adult in good health. Both conserved end residues are part of each CDR3. D genes are given only for firm matches.

J gene | V gene | D gene | CDR3 protein
TRBJ2-3 | TRBV10-3 | . | CAISDPNTDTQYF
TRBJ2-3 | TRBV12-5 | . | CASRKQGLVTDTQYF
TRBJ2-1 | TRBV3-1/TRBV3-2 | TRBD1 | CASSQDRTGSYNEQFF
TRBJ2-3 | TRBV19 | . | CASSPDARSKVTDTQYF
TRBJ1-1 | TRBV7-2 | . | CASSLFGSPSTEAFF
TRBJ2-5 | TRBV30 | TRBD2 | CARGGLTRQETQYF
TRBJ1-2 | TRBV3-1/TRBV3-2 | . | CASSQDAGVGYTF
TRBJ2-7 | TRBV7-2 | TRBD1 | CASSLAPSSRGYYEQYF
TRBJ2-1 | TRBV3-1/TRBV3-2 | TRBD2 | CASSQDLSGAYNEQFF
TRBJ2-3 | TRBV4-3 | TRBD2 | CASSQELAGGTDTQYF
TRBJ2-1 | TRBV23-1 | . | CASRGPGTPPNNEQFF
TRBJ1-6 | TRBV5-8 | TRBD1 | CASSSWTGFYSNSPLHF
TRBJ1-2 | TRBV7-9 | . | CASSSPDSPNYGYTF
TRBJ1-4 | TRBV7-9 | . | CASSPVKTRSDEKLFF
TRBJ1-2 | TRBV11-2 | TRBD1 | CASSQGTVIPLPYGYTF
TRBJ2-2 | TRBV29-1 | . | CSVEAWDTGELFF
TRBJ1-5 | TRBV2 | . | CASNRDSYQPQHF
TRBJ1-2 | TRBV3-1/TRBV3-2 | . | CASSQEQGGGYTF
TRBJ1-3 | TRBV16 | . | CASSQGQPPGNTIYF
TRBJ2-3 | TRBV27 | TRBD2 | CASSPGLAGGHGLSTDTQYF
TRBJ2-5 | TRBV19 | TRBD2 | CASSKVAGTKETQYF
TRBJ2-3 | TRBV2 | . | CASSEASRGTDTQYF
TRBJ2-7 | TRBV5-1 | . | CASSPPQPSSYEQYF
TRBJ2-3 | TRBV7-9 | . | CASSFRESDTQYF
TRBJ1-5 | TRBV19 | . | CATSGGVQPQHF
TRBJ2-6 | TRBV5-1 | . | CASSLESPGRPNVLTF
TRBJ1-6 | TRBV5-4 | TRBD1 | CASSLDRVGSPLHF
TRBJ2-5 | TRBV9 | TRBD2 | CASSADGLGRETQYF
TRBJ1-2 | TRBV10-3 | TRBD1 | CAISEGQGEIINYGYTF
TRBJ1-1 | TRBV4-3 | TRBD1 | CASSPRQGAGTEAFF
TRBJ2-3 | TRBV12-5 | TRBD2 | CASADGGGRDTQYF
TRBJ1-1 | TRBV6-2/TRBV6-3 | . | CASSYLWVNTEAFF
TRBJ1-1 | TRBV6-5 | . | CASSYSGTPNTEAFF
TRBJ2-4 | TRBV19 | . | CASSIIGGPVAKNIQYF
TRBJ2-1 | TRBV4-1 | TRBD2 | CASSLAGLGSYNEQFF
TRBJ1-2 | TRBV19 | . | CASSAQGYTF
TRBJ1-2 | TRBV11-2 | . | CASSLAALNYGYTF
TRBJ2-7 | TRBV14 | . | CASSFGLTASYEQYF
TRBJ2-7 | TRBV10-3 | . | CAISESNGPGVSYEQYF
TRBJ1-2 | TRBV19 | TRBD1 | CASNPTGLDGYTF
TRBJ1-4 | TRBV6-1 | . | CASSEYRALLNEKLFF
TRBJ2-2 | TRBV14 | . | CASSQARGNTGELFF
TRBJ2-1 | TRBV19 | TRBD1 | CASSTSRDREQFF
TRBJ2-1 | TRBV4-3 | . | CASSHRQGPYNEQFF
TRBJ1-3 | TRBV27 | . | CASTGYRLSGNTIYF
TRBJ2-3 | TRBV13 | . | CASSTYRATTDTQYF
TRBJ2-3 | TRBV11-3 | TRBD1 | CASSLRGKGTDSQYF